This T cell receptor (beta chain) was obtained from a study of T cell responses to AZD1222 COVID-19 vaccine. This table comes from immunoSEQ multiplex PCR, and its TCRdb copy is limited to in-frame clones, with some not included. This table has about 110,000 clones, around 90% appearing once. CDR1 and CDR2 (germline): SGHNT, YYREEE (reference sequence). This CDR3 spans 17 amino acids. With V trimmed by 4 bases and J by 4 bases, 12 bases remained unmatched. Study observations and caveats: Spike-specific TCR depth and breadth grew after two AZD1222 doses. Seropositivity was recorded at baseline in only 6 or 7 AZD1222 recipients. Epitopes outside B.1.351 and B.1.1.7 mutated regions reportedly drew nearly half of spike TCRs. Spike-wide coverage was observed for vaccine-associated CD4 TCRs, with dominant responses at 160-218 and 743-854.

As for this clone: The target antigen is unknown.

The receptor's source is an adult who received the AZD1222 COVID-19 vaccine. The genes are TRBV5-4 and TRBJ2-3, with TRBD2 identical over 10 bases. Sequencing used peripheral blood, obtained 28 days after the second AZD1222 dose. CDR3 sequence (DNA): TGTGCCAGCAGCCGGGGACTAGCGTCCCCAATGGCAGATACGCAGTATTTT. It is translated as CASSRGLASPMADTQYF.